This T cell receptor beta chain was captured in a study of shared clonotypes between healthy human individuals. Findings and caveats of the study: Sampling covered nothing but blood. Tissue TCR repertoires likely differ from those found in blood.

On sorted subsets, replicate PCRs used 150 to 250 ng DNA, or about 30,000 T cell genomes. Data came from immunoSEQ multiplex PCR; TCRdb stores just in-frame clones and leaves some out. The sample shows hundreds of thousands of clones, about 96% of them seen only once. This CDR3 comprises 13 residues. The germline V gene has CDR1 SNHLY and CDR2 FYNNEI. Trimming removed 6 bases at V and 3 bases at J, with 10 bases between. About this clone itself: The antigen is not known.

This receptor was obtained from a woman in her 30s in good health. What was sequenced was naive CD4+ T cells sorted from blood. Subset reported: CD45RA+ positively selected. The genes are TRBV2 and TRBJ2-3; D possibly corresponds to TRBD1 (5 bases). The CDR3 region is CASRMDITDTQYF. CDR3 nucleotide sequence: TGTGCCAGCAGGATGGACATTACAGATACGCAGTATTTT.